This T cell receptor beta chain was identified in a study of cytomegalovirus exposure and HLA in healthy donors. Overall study results and limits: Whilst most TCR sequences proved rare, a subset of public TCRs occurred across many donors. Because they were indistinguishable, some V segments, including TRBV6-2 and TRBV6-3, were excluded. The records held CMV serostatus as the only immune exposure information.

Germline V gene data show CDR1 as SGHNT and CDR2 as YYREEE (reference sequence). Trimming removed 4 bases at V and 0 bases at J, with 13 bases between. This CDR3 is built from 15 residues. As concerns this clone: Antigen unknown.

The PCR used 60 Vbeta and 13 Jbeta primers. Repertoires were generated with immunoSEQ multiplex PCR, while TCRdb's copy carries only in-frame clones and drops some. The sample includes roughly 200,000 clones, less than 80% of them seen just once. The sequence derives from a middle-aged woman in good health and CMV-seronegative. The V call is TRBV5-4, the J call TRBJ1-1, with D perhaps matching TRBD1 (6 bases). Sequencing was carried out using PBMCs. CDR3 in amino acids: CASSRPDRMNTEAFF. The CDR3 DNA reads TGTGCCAGCAGCAGACCGGACAGAATGAACACTGAAGCTTTCTTT.